Following are 21 T cell receptor beta chains from one sample sequenced in a study of blood T cells in healthy people across ages. The second PCR ran roughly 7 to 12 cycles with a sample-barcoded 5' primer and J-beta primers. TCRdb ran MiXCR on the 5' RACE reads and lists one entry per CDR3 protein. The sample contains about 1.5 million distinct CDR3 sequences, 40% to 45% of which appear only once. The sequencing sample was made of blood. These receptors originate from a woman aged 18-29 years in good health.

This chain joins TRBV6-5 and TRBJ2-3, with 8 bases lining up with TRBD2. V lost 6 bases, J lost 2 bases, and 7 bases stayed unmatched. CDR1 is MNHEY, CDR2 SVGAGI, per germline. The CDR3 runs to 15 residues. The CDR3 sequence is CASSLSGEPTDTQYF. CDR3 in DNA: TGTGCCAGCAGCCTTAGCGGGGAGCCCACAGATACGCAGTATTTT.

This clonotype showed up just a few times. The rearrangement links TRBV6-2 or TRBV6-3 to TRBJ2-7; perhaps TRBD2 as D (5 bases). The germline V and J ends were trimmed by 8 bases and 5 bases, with 22 bases remaining between them. The CDR3 runs 15 residues. CDR1 and CDR2 from the germline V gene are MNHEY and SVGEGT. The chain's CDR3 is CASAPPRGSNNEQYF. Written as DNA, the CDR3 is TGTGCCAGCGCGCCTCCAAGAGGGAGTAACAACGAGCAGTACTTC.

This clonotype was picked up many times. This chain joins TRBV29-1 and TRBJ2-5; perhaps TRBD2 as D (6 bases). The germline CDR1 and CDR2 sequences are SQVTM and ANQGSEA. The CDR3 totals 12 residues. V was cut by 4 bases and J by 4 bases, with 10 bases left in between. DNA for the CDR3: TGCAGCGTTGGGGGAGGATTAGAGACCCAGTACTTC. This sequence encodes CSVGGGLETQYF.

This chain links TRBV27 with TRBJ2-1; D is uncertain. V was pared by 2 bases and J by 4 bases, with 6 bases between. The CDR3 has 13 amino acids. Germline CDR1 MNHEY, CDR2 SMNVEV (reference sequence). CDR3: CASSLTKYNEQFF. DNA for the CDR3: TGTGCCAGCAGTTTAACTAAATACAATGAGCAGTTCTTC.

This clonotype has only a few counts. The chain links TRBV4-3 to TRBJ1-2; 7 bases are shared with TRBD1. The V segment lost 2 bases and the J segment 6 bases; nucleotides outside the gene matches: 3. Germline-derived CDR1 and CDR2 are LGHNA and YSLEER. This CDR3 spans 13 amino acids. CDR3 sequence: CASSQRQGDGYTF. The DNA for the CDR3 is TGCGCCAGCAGCCAACGACAGGGAGATGGCTACACCTTC.

V is TRBV7-2 and J is TRBJ2-7; 10 nucleotides agree with TRBD1. The CDR3 sequence is 14 residues long. Germline V gene sequence: CDR1 SGHTA, CDR2 FQGNSA. V dropped 3 bases and J dropped 3; count of bases not matched to a gene: 2. The CDR3, as DNA: TGTGCCAGCAGCTTGGACAGGGGGGTCTACGAGCAGTACTTC. This gives the protein CASSLDRGVYEQYF.

This clonotype was seen a handful of times. V is TRBV20-1 and J is TRBJ2-5; 7 bases agree with TRBD2. The CDR3 runs 16 residues. Germline CDR1 reads DFQATT; CDR2 reads SNEGSKA (reference sequence). J gave up 1 base and V 0 bases, and 8 bases lay outside the gene matches. CDR3 loop: CSARDVIAGTQETQYF. CDR3 DNA sequence: TGCAGTGCTAGAGATGTAATAGCGGGTACCCAAGAGACCCAGTACTTC.

Note on this clonotype: The junction departs from germline at one end; a sequencing error may be responsible. The V call is TRBV3-1, the J call TRBJ2-3; no clear D. From germline, CDR1 is LGHDT and CDR2 YNNKEL (reference sequence). The CDR3 totals 15 residues. The CDR3, as DNA: TGTGCCAGCAGCCCCCCTGGTTGGTTTGCAGATGCGCAGTATTTT. This codes for CASSPPGWFADAQYF.

Concerning this clonotype: Sequence at one end of the junction differs from germline and may be a read error. V is TRBV6-1 and J is TRBJ1-5, with a weak D call TRBD1 (6 bases). This CDR3 has 16 amino acids. Looked up from germline, CDR1 is MNHNS and CDR2 is SASEGT. CDR3 sequence (DNA): TGTGCCAGCAGAGAAGCCGGGACACCTAGCAATCAGCCCCAGCATTTT. It codes for CASREAGTPSNQPQHF.

The chain recombines TRBV6-5 with TRBJ2-3; no clear D gene. Trimming cost V 5 bases and J 0 bases, with 15 bases left between them. The CDR3 spans 16 residues. Germline V gene lookup returns CDR1 MNHEY and CDR2 SVGAGI. The CDR3 reads CASSLTRAVSTDTQYF. CDR3 nucleotide sequence: TGTGCCAGCAGTCTAACCCGGGCCGTTAGCACAGATACGCAGTATTTT.

The chain has TRBV7-2 and TRBJ2-7, with TRBD1 identical over 7 bases. Trimming removed 4 bases from V and 1 base from J; junction bases left unmatched: 10. The CDR3 loop spans 16 amino acids. CDR1 and CDR2 from the germline V gene are SGHTA and FQGNSA. For the CDR3, the DNA is TGTGCCAGCAGCTCTTACTCTCGGACAGGTTCCTACGAGCAGTACTTC. Residues: CASSSYSRTGSYEQYF.

This clonotype was seen more than once but under ten times. The J gene is TRBJ2-1, the V gene TRBV12-3 or TRBV12-4; no clear D gene. This CDR3 has 11 amino acids. The germline V and J ends were trimmed by 3 bases and 9 bases, with 6 bases remaining between them. CDR3 bases: TGTGCCAGCAGTTTTATTGGTGAGCAGTTCTTC. This sequence encodes CASSFIGEQFF.

This clonotype was found a few times. The rearrangement uses TRBV28 and TRBJ2-2; 7 bases map to TRBD2. This CDR3 has 14 amino acids. Losses at the gene ends were 4 bases for V and 7 bases for J; bases not matched to a gene: 6. Germline-derived CDR1 and CDR2 are MDHEN and SYDVKM. The chain's CDR3 is CASSSPGEGGELFF. In DNA, the CDR3 is TGTGCCAGCAGTTCACCCGGGGAGGGCGGGGAGCTGTTTTTT.

This clonotype has more than one count but fewer than ten. This chain uses TRBV11-1 with TRBJ2-1, with 15 bases aligning to TRBD2. Germline loops: CDR1 SGHAT, CDR2 FQDESV (reference sequence). The CDR3 consists of 21 residues. Unmatched junction bases numbered 10, after V lost 1 base and J lost 0 bases. CDR3 amino acids: CASSLVPGLAGGPYSYNEQFF. Here the CDR3 DNA reads TGTGCCAGCAGCTTAGTTCCGGGACTAGCGGGGGGACCTTACTCCTACAATGAGCAGTTCTTC.

Many counts were recorded for this clonotype. The chain uses TRBV20-1 and TRBJ2-1; possibly TRBD2 for D (6 bases). The germline V and J ends were trimmed by 6 bases and 5 bases, with 8 bases remaining between them. This CDR3 region has 11 residues. Per germline, CDR1 DFQATT and CDR2 SNEGSKA (reference sequence). The CDR3 nucleotides read TGCAGTGCAGGCGGGAACAATGAGCAGTTCTTC. This sequence encodes CSAGGNNEQFF.

This clonotype has a handful of counts. J is TRBJ1-4 and V is TRBV30, with 7 nucleotides matching TRBD1. The length of the CDR3 is 15 residues. V dropped 0 bases and J dropped 0; count of bases not matched to a gene: 1. Germline CDR1 and CDR2: GTSNPN and SVGIG (reference sequence). CDR3 sequence reads: CAWSVTGATNEKLFF. The DNA of the CDR3 is TGTGCCTGGAGTGTTACAGGGGCAACTAATGAAAAACTGTTTTTT.

There are a few counts of this clonotype. The chain links TRBV29-1 to TRBJ2-1; 9 nucleotides line up with TRBD2. The CDR3 totals 14 residues. V shed 3 bases, J shed 9 bases, and the junction held 9 bases outside the gene matches. CDR1 SQVTM and CDR2 ANQGSEA come from the germline V gene. CDR3 bases: TGCAGCGTTGAGGTTAGCGGGAGTTTGGCTGAGCAGTTCTTC. As protein: CSVEVSGSLAEQFF.

The table lists this clonotype with a few counts. The chain carries TRBV7-9 and TRBJ2-5; 8 bases are a match to TRBD2. The V and J ends lost 5 bases and 3 bases, in that order; junction bases with no gene match: 8. CDR1 SEHNR and CDR2 FQNEAQ come from the germline V gene (reference sequence). This CDR3 contains 15 residues. In DNA form, the CDR3 reads TGTGCCAGCAGCCGTCGGCTAGCGGGTGAAGAGACCCAGTACTTC. This encodes CASSRRLAGEETQYF.

There are a few counts of this clonotype. The genes are TRBV20-1 and TRBJ2-7, with 7 positions matching TRBD2. The end of the DNA fits TRBJ2-5 better, so the J call may be wrong. This CDR3 spans 13 amino acids. CDR1 DFQATT and CDR2 SNEGSKA come from the germline V gene (reference sequence). The CDR3 loop reads CSASGGSTETQYF. As DNA, the CDR3 is TGCAGTGCTAGTGGCGGGAGCACGGAGACCCAGTACTTC.

The chain combines TRBV9 with TRBJ1-1; D not certain. Germline V gives CDR1 SGDLS, CDR2 YYNGEE. V shed 0 bases and J shed 7 bases, with 13 bases lying between them. This CDR3 has 14 amino acids. CDR3 DNA sequence: TGTGCCAGCAGCGTAGGAGGGCAGAACCTTGAAGCTTTCTTT. It specifies CASSVGGQNLEAFF. The complete variable domain, with remaining parts taken from reference TRBV9 and TRBJ1-1, reads DSGVTQTPKHLITATGQRVTLRCSPRSGDLSVYWYQQSLDQGLQFLIQYYNGEERAKGNILERFSAQQFPDLHSELNLSSLELGDSALYFCASSVGGQNLEAFFGQGTRLTVV.

This clonotype was seen a handful of times. This rearrangement joins TRBV5-6 to TRBJ2-1; D ambiguous. The ends were cut back, 7 bases at V and 3 bases at J, with 14 bases in the middle. Germline V gene data show CDR1 as SGHDT and CDR2 as YYEEEE. The CDR3 is 14 residues long. For the CDR3, the DNA is TGTGCCAGCGCGACTGGCAGCAACTACAATGAGCAGTTCTTC. Protein: CASATGSNYNEQFF.